Listed here are 28 T cell receptor beta chains from one sample, sequenced in a study of blood T cells in healthy people across ages. Through a sample-barcoded 5' primer and a J-beta primer mix, a second PCR was run for roughly 6 to 11 cycles. TCRdb used MiXCR to reprocess the 5' RACE reads, holding one entry per CDR3 protein. This table holds about 670,000 distinct CDR3 sequences, 45% to 60% found once. The specimen sequenced was blood. These receptors all come from a woman of 80 years or more in good health.

This clonotype was detected ten times or more. The chain carries TRBV20-1 and TRBJ2-1, with 8 nucleotides matching TRBD2. Germline CDR1 and CDR2: DFQATT and SNEGSKA (reference sequence). The CDR3 consists of 16 residues. The V segment lost 5 bases and the J segment 4 bases; nucleotides outside the gene matches: 13. This CDR3 reads CSASTRGRIAYNEQFF. As DNA, the CDR3 is TGCAGTGCTTCCACCCGCGGGAGGATCGCTTACAATGAGCAGTTCTTC.

This clonotype was picked up a small number of times. This may arise from a read error, as a much more abundant clone is one base away. The V call is TRBV24-1, the J call TRBJ2-7, with D possibly TRBD1 on 5 matching bases. The CDR3 totals 16 residues. V shed 3 bases and J shed 7 bases, with 21 bases lying between them. From germline, CDR1 is KGHDR and CDR2 SFDVKD. For the CDR3, the DNA is TGTGCCACCAGTGATGCCGCAGGGAAACCCTACAATGAGCAGTACTTC. It codes for CATSDAAGKPYNEQYF.

The V and J genes are TRBV28 and TRBJ2-1, with D maybe TRBD2 (6 bases). CDR1 is MDHEN, CDR2 SYDVKM, per germline. This CDR3 is built from 13 residues. The V and J ends lost 6 bases and 6 bases respectively, with 12 bases between them. This CDR3 reads CASSQGLTNEQFF. CDR3 coding DNA: TGTGCCAGCAGCCAAGGACTAACCAATGAGCAGTTCTTC.

About this clonotype itself: This may be a read error, as it is one base from a much larger clone. This chain uses TRBV29-1 with TRBJ2-1; no definite D call. The J call is in doubt because the DNA end fits TRBJ2-7 better. Germline CDR1 SQVTM, CDR2 ANQGSEA. The CDR3 extends over 15 amino acids. CDR3 bases: TGCAGCGTTCCGAGGAAGGTCATCCCCTACAATGAGCAGTACTTC. It encodes CSVPRKVIPYNEQYF.

V is TRBV7-6 and J is TRBJ2-5, with D unclear. This CDR3 region has 11 residues. Between the trimmed V and J ends, which lost 2 bases and 12 bases, there was a span of 10 bases. Germline V gene lookup returns CDR1 SGHVS and CDR2 FNYEAQ. The CDR3 DNA reads TGTGCCAGCAGCTTATTCCGCCCTAAGTACTTC. This sequence encodes CASSLFRPKYF.

Ten or more counts support this clonotype. This chain joins TRBV18 and TRBJ2-7; no clear D gene. The CDR3 runs 13 residues. The ends were cut back, 6 bases at V and 3 bases at J, with 12 bases in the middle. Germline V gives CDR1 KGHSH, CDR2 LQKENI. The CDR3: CASSASQDYEQYF. The CDR3 coding sequence is TGTGCCAGCTCCGCGAGTCAGGACTACGAGCAGTACTTC. Supplemented by reference TRBV18 and TRBJ2-7, the full variable domain reads NAGVMQNPRHLVRRRGQEARLRCSPMKGHSHVYWYRQLPEEGLKFMVYLQKENIIDESGMPKERFSAEFPKEGPSILRIQQVVRGDSAAYFCASSASQDYEQYFGPGTRLTVT.

This chain links TRBV27 with TRBJ1-5; D unresolved. Germline V gives CDR1 MNHEY, CDR2 SMNVEV (reference sequence). The CDR3 consists of 14 residues. Trimming stripped 1 base from V and 3 bases from J, with 7 bases between. CDR3 region: CASSLLGYNQPQHF. The CDR3 DNA reads as TGTGCCAGCAGTTTATTAGGGTACAATCAGCCCCAGCATTTT.

This sequence joins TRBV12-3 or TRBV12-4 and TRBJ1-1; D call uncertain. The CDR3 spans 14 residues. The ends were cut back, 6 bases at V and 1 base at J, with 12 bases in the middle. The DNA for the CDR3 is TGTGCCAGCAGCCTAAAGGGAGGGAACACTGAAGCTTTCTTT. This gives the protein CASSLKGGNTEAFF.

V is TRBV3-1 and J is TRBJ1-6; possible D gene TRBD1, 6 bases. The V end was cut by 3 bases, the J end by 9 bases, with 15 bases between. Germline CDR1 is LGHDT and CDR2 is YNNKEL (reference sequence). CDR3 length equals 15 residues. The CDR3 here is CASSHYREVSSPLHF. The CDR3 nucleotides are TGTGCCAGCAGCCACTACAGGGAGGTGAGTTCACCCCTCCACTTT.

This clonotype appeared many times. The J gene is TRBJ2-5, the V gene TRBV29-1; no reliable D call. The CDR3 length is 12 residues. CDR1 and CDR2 from the germline V gene are SQVTM and ANQGSEA. V was trimmed by 7 bases and J by 1 base, leaving 10 bases between them. CDR3 coding DNA: TGCAGCGCCGGGCAGGTCCAAGAGACCCAGTACTTC. Protein sequence: CSAGQVQETQYF.

The gene calls are TRBV6-1 and TRBJ2-1; D assignment may be TRBD1 or TRBD2 (5 bases each). Germline lookup yields CDR1 MNHNS and CDR2 SASEGT. V lost 7 bases, J lost 6 bases, and 16 bases lay in between. This CDR3 spans 14 amino acids. CDR3 sequence reads: CASNRDLTTNEQFF. As DNA, the CDR3 is TGTGCCAGCAACCGGGACCTGACGACCAATGAGCAGTTCTTC.

This clonotype has a count of ten or more. The V call is TRBV4-1, the J call TRBJ2-4; 10 bases agree with TRBD2. CDR3 length: 16 amino acids. CDR1 and CDR2 (germline): MGHRA, YSYEKL. V trimming: 4 bases; J trimming: 0 bases; junction bases outside the gene matches: 3. CDR3: CASSRLAGIAKNIQYF. CDR3 nucleotide sequence: TGCGCCAGCAGCCGACTAGCGGGTATAGCCAAAAACATTCAGTACTTC.

In regard to this clonotype: With a much larger clone just one base away, this may be a read error. The CDR3 DNA reads TGCGCCAGCAGCCAAGCTGTGTCCTACAATGAGCAGTACTTC. It encodes CASSQAVSYNEQYF. The chain uses TRBV4-1 and TRBJ2-1, with D uncertain. The J call may be faulty, since TRBJ2-7 better matches the DNA end. In germline, CDR1 is MGHRA, CDR2 YSYEKL. This CDR3 comprises 14 residues.

This clonotype was picked up one time. The chain combines TRBV28 with TRBJ2-3, with D perhaps matching TRBD1 or TRBD2 (5 bases each). Deletions cut 6 bases from V and 6 bases from J, with 16 bases between. Germline CDR1 MDHEN, CDR2 SYDVKM. The CDR3 has 14 residues. The CDR3 coding sequence is TGTGCCAGCAGGCTCGGGACCACTATTGATACGCAGTATTTT. Translating it yields CASRLGTTIDTQYF.

The V gene is TRBV15, the J gene TRBJ2-7, with 11 bases identical to TRBD2. Germline values: CDR1 LNHNV, CDR2 YYDKDF (reference sequence). V shed 1 base, J shed 2 bases, and the junction held 1 base outside the gene matches. There are 15 residues in the CDR3. The CDR3 DNA is TGTGCCACCAGCAGAGCTAGCGGGGGGACCTACGAGCAGTACTTC. It translates to CATSRASGGTYEQYF.

This chain uses TRBV20-1 with TRBJ2-4; 9 bases are shared with TRBD2. The J call is uncertain, as TRBJ2-7 better fits the DNA end. In germline, CDR1 is DFQATT, CDR2 SNEGSKA (reference sequence). CDR3 size: 19 residues. Here the CDR3 reads CSARIELAGPQRRGYEQYF. The CDR3 nucleotides read TGCAGTGCTAGAATAGAACTAGCGGGTCCTCAGCGGAGGGGCTACGAGCAGTACTTC.

This clonotype was seen at least ten times. The V gene is TRBV7-9, the J gene TRBJ2-7; D remains ambiguous. The CDR3 extends over 13 amino acids. Germline loops: CDR1 SEHNR, CDR2 FQNEAQ (reference sequence). V lost 2 bases, J lost 4 bases, and 9 bases lay in between. The CDR3 DNA reads as TGTGCCAGCAGCTTAAACACCCAGTACGAGCAGTACTTC. Amino acid sequence: CASSLNTQYEQYF.

This clonotype occurred many times. CDR3 coding DNA: TGTGCCAGCAGGTCCGACCTTTCCCGTACGCAGTATTTT. It specifies CASRSDLSRTQYF. This chain links TRBV6-6 with TRBJ2-3; no clear D. Trimming left V 6 bases short and J 8 bases short, with 15 bases between. The V gene's germline CDR1 is MNHNY and CDR2 SVGAGI (reference sequence). The CDR3 extends over 13 amino acids.

This clonotype was seen ten or more times. CDR3 protein: CASSQAGTVNYGYTF. The CDR3 DNA follows: TGTGCCAGCAGCCAAGCCGGGACGGTGAACTATGGCTACACCTTC. The chain employs TRBV3-1 and TRBJ1-2, with D maybe TRBD1 (5 bases). CDR3 length: 15 amino acids. V was pared by 1 base and J by 2 bases, with 11 bases between. CDR1 is LGHDT and CDR2 is YNNKEL in the germline V gene (reference sequence).

This rearrangement joins TRBV29-1 to TRBJ2-1; 8 bases map to TRBD1. This CDR3 comprises 15 residues. The J segment lost 6 bases and the V segment lost 3 bases, leaving 10 bases of the junction unmatched. CDR1 is SQVTM, CDR2 ANQGSEA, per germline. The CDR3 loop reads CSVDASWDRTNEQFF. CDR3 DNA sequence: TGCAGCGTTGACGCATCTTGGGACAGGACCAATGAGCAGTTCTTC.

Turning to this clonotype: Being one base from a much bigger clone, this may be a read error. V is TRBV10-3 and J is TRBJ2-3; no definite D call. Trimming shortened V by 3 bases and J by 0 bases, and 4 bases separated the two germline ends. The CDR3 covers 13 residues. Per the germline V gene, CDR1 is ENHRY and CDR2 is SYGVKD. The CDR3 DNA sequence: TGTGCCATCAGTGATGGGAGCACAGATACGCAGTATTTT. Translation: CAISDGSTDTQYF.

The chain links TRBV5-1 to TRBJ1-3, with D uncertain. This CDR3 region has 14 residues. V lost 4 bases and J 7 bases, leaving 15 bases between the germline ends. CDR1 is SGHRS and CDR2 is YFSETQ in the germline V gene. The CDR3 bases are TGCGCCAGCAGCCCCCCGGAAGCCGGGAACACCATATATTTT. It is translated as CASSPPEAGNTIYF.

The gene calls are TRBV3-1 and TRBJ2-2; no definite D call. The CDR3 is 15 amino acids. Germline-derived CDR1 and CDR2 are LGHDT and YNNKEL (reference sequence). V was clipped by 4 bases and J by 9 bases, with 18 bases between them. CDR3 protein: CASSPSAFIERELFF. In DNA form, the CDR3 reads TGTGCCAGCAGCCCCAGTGCATTTATTGAGCGGGAGCTGTTTTTT.

This clonotype was counted at least ten times. The J gene is TRBJ1-5, the V gene TRBV6-6; D gene ambiguous. This CDR3 is built from 15 residues. Trimming stripped 6 bases from V and 3 bases from J, with 15 bases between. CDR1 and CDR2 (germline): MNHNY, SVGAGI (reference sequence). CDR3 region: CASRDIGSFNQPQHF. The CDR3, as DNA: TGTGCCAGCAGGGATATAGGCTCCTTCAATCAGCCCCAGCATTTT.

The rearrangement joins TRBV5-1 to TRBJ1-2; D is possibly TRBD1 (5 bases). The V gene lost 4 bases and the J gene lost 3 bases, with 10 bases spanning the gap. This CDR3 has 13 residues. In germline, CDR1 is SGHRS, CDR2 YFSETQ. CDR3 DNA sequence: TGCGCCAGCAGCCCAGGGTGGTACTATGGCTACACCTTC. Amino acid sequence: CASSPGWYYGYTF.

This clonotype was observed once. V gene TRBV15 combines with J gene TRBJ2-5, with a weak D call TRBD1 (8 bases). CDR3 length: 14 residues. The germline CDR1 and CDR2 sequences are LNHNV and YYDKDF (reference sequence). The germline V and J ends were trimmed by 8 bases and 3 bases, with 16 bases remaining between them. Here the CDR3 DNA reads TGTGCCACCCAGCGGGACAGGAGGGAAGAGACCCAGTACTTC. This gives the protein CATQRDRREETQYF. Full variable domain (rest looked up from reference TRBV15 and TRBJ2-5): DAMVIQNPRYQVTQFGKPVTLSCSQTLNHNVMYWYQQKSSQAPKLLFHYYDKDFNNEADTPDNFQSRRPNTSFCFLDIRSPGLGDTAMYLCATQRDRREETQYFGPGTRLLVL.

Details on this clonotype: A single base separates this from a much larger clone, so it may be a read error. The V call is TRBV5-1, the J call TRBJ2-3, with D unclear. Germline CDR1 reads SGHRS; CDR2 reads YFSETQ. This CDR3 contains 14 residues. Trimming pared 4 bases from V and 0 bases from J, leaving 9 bases between. CDR3 sequence (DNA): TGCGCCAGCAGCCTCTTCCTGAGCACAGATACGCAGTATTTT. Its translation: CASSLFLSTDTQYF.

This clonotype was seen once. One end of the junction is discordant with germline, which a read error may explain. The gene calls are TRBV14 and TRBJ1-2; D ambiguous. CDR1 and CDR2 (germline): SGHDN, FVKESK. The CDR3 sequence is 13 residues long. The CDR3 DNA reads as TGTGGCAGCAGCCAAGCATCGTACGATGGCTACACCTTC. This gives the protein CGSSQASYDGYTF.